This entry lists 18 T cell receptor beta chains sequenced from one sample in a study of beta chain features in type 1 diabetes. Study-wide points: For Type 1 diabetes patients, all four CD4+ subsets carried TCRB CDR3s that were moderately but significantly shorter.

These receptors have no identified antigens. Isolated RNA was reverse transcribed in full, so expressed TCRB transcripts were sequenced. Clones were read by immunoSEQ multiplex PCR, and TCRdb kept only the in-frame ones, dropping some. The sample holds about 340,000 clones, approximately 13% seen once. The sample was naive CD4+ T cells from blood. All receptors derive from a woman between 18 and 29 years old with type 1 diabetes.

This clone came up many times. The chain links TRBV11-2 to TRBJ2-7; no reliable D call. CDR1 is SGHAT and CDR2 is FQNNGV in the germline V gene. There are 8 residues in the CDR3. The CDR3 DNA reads TGTGCCAGCAGCCGCCCAGTCGTC. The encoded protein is CASSRPVV.

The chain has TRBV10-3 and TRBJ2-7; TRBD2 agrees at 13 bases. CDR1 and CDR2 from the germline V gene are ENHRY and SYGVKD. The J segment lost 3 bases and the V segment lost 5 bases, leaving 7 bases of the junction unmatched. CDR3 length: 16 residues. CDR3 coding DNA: TGTGCCATCAGTTCAGAAACTAGCGGGAGGGTCTACGAGCAGTACTTC. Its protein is CAISSETSGRVYEQYF.

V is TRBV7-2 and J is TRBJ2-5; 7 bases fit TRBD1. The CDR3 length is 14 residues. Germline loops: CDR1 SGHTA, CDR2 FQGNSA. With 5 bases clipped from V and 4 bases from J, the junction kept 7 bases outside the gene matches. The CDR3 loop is CASSAYRGGETQYF. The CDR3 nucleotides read TGTGCCAGCAGCGCCTACAGGGGTGGAGAGACCCAGTACTTC.

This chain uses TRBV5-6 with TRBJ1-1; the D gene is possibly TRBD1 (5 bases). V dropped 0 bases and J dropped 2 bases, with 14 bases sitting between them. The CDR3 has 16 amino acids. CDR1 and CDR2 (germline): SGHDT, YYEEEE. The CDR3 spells CASSLGRWGRNTEAFF. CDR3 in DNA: TGTGCCAGCAGCTTGGGAAGGTGGGGCCGAAACACTGAAGCTTTCTTT.

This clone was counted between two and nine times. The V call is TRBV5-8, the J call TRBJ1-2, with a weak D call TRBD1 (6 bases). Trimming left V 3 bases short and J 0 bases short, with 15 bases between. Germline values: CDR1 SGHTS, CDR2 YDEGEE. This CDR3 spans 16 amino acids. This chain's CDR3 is CASSSGVRGPNYGYTF. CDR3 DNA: TGTGCCAGCAGCTCCGGGGTGCGGGGGCCTAACTATGGCTACACCTTC. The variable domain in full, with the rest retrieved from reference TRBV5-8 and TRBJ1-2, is EAGVTQSPTHLIKTRGQQATLRCSPISGHTSVYWYQQALGLGLQFLLWYDEGEERNRGNFPPRFSGRQFPNYSSELNVNALELEDSALYLCASSSGVRGPNYGYTFGSGTRLTVV.

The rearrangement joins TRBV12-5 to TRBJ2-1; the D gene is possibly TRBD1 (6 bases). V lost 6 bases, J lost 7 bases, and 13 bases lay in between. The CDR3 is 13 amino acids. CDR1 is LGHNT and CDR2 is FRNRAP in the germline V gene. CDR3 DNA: TGTGCTAGTGGAACAAGGACAGAAAATGAGCAGTTCTTC. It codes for CASGTRTENEQFF.

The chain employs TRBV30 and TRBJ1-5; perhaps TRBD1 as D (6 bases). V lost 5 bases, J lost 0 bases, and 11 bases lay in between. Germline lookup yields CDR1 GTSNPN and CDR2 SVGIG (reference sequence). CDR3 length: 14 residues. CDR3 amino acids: CAWATGFSNQPQHF. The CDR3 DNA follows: TGTGCCTGGGCCACAGGGTTTAGCAATCAGCCCCAGCATTTT.

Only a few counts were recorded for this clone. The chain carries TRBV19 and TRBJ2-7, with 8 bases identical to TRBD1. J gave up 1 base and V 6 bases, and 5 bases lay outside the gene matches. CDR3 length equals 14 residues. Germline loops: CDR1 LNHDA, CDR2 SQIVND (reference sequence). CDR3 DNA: TGTGCCAGTAGGCCCGGGACAGGTTCCTACGAGCAGTACTTC. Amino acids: CASRPGTGSYEQYF.

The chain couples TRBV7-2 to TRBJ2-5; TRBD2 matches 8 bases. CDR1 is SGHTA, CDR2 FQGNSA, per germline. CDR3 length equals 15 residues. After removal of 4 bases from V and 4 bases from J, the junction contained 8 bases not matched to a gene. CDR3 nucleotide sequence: TGTGCCAGCAGCTCCAGAGCGGGAGTGGGAGAGACCCAGTACTTC. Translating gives CASSSRAGVGETQYF.

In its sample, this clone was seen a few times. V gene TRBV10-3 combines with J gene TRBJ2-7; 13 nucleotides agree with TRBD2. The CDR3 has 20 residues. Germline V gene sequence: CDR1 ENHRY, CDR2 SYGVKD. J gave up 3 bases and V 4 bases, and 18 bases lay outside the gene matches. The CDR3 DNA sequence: TGTGCCATCAGTGCACCCCTAGGACTAGCGGGAGAGGGGTCACACTACGAGCAGTACTTC. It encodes CAISAPLGLAGEGSHYEQYF.

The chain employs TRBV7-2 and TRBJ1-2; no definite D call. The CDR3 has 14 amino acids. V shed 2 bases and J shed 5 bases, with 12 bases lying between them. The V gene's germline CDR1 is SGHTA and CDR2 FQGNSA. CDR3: CASSLSLTSYGYTF. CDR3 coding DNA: TGTGCCAGCAGCTTATCGCTTACTTCATATGGCTACACCTTC. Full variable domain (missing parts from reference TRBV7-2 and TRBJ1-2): GAGVSQSPSNKVTEKGKDVELRCDPISGHTALYWYRQSLGQGLEFLIYFQGNSAPDKSGLPSDRFSAERTGGSVSTLTIQRTQQEDSAVYLCASSLSLTSYGYTFGSGTRLTVV.

The DNA for the CDR3 is TGTGCCAGCAGCCAGATCTCCAGGGTAACAGATACGCAGTATTTT. Its protein is CASSQISRVTDTQYF. V usage is TRBV7-2 and J usage is TRBJ2-3, with a weak D call TRBD1 (5 bases). Germline CDR1 and CDR2: SGHTA and FQGNSA. The germline V and J ends were trimmed by 5 bases and 3 bases, with 15 bases remaining between them. The CDR3 has 15 amino acids.

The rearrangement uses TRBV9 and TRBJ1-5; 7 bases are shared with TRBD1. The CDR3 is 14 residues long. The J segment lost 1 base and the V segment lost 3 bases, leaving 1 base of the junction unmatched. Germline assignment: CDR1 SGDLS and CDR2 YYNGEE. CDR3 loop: CASSGQGSNQPQHF. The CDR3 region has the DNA TGTGCCAGCAGCGGACAGGGAAGCAATCAGCCCCAGCATTTT.

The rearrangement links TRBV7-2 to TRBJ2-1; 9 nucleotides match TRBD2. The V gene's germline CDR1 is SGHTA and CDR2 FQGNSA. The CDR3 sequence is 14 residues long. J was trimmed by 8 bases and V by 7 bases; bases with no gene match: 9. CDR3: CASTGGRAVHEQFF. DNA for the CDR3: TGTGCCAGCACAGGCGGGAGGGCCGTTCATGAGCAGTTCTTC.

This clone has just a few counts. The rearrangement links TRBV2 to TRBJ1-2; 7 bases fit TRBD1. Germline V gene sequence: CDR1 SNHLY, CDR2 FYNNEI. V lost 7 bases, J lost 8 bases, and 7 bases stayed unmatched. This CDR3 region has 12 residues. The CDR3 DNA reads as TGTGCCAGCAAAGACAGGGTCGAGGGCTACACCTTC. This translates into CASKDRVEGYTF. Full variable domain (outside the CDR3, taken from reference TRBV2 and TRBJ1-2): EPEVTQTPSHQVTQMGQEVILRCVPISNHLYFYWYRQILGQKVEFLVSFYNNEISEKSEIFDDQFSVERPDGSNFTLKIRSTKLEDSAMYFCASKDRVEGYTFGSGTRLTVV.

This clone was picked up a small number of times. The CDR3 sequence is CASSPVPGQDWATYEQYV. The CDR3 region has the DNA TGTGCCAGCAGCCCAGTCCCGGGACAGGACTGGGCTACCTACGAGCAGTACGTC. V and J are TRBV5-6 and TRBJ2-7; 8 bases fit TRBD1. V shed 4 bases, J shed 2 bases, and the junction held 17 bases outside the gene matches. Germline CDR1 reads SGHDT; CDR2 reads YYEEEE. The CDR3 is 18 residues long.

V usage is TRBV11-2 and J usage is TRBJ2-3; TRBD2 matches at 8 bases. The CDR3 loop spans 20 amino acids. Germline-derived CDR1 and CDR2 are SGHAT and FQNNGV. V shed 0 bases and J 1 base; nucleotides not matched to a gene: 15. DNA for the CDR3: TGTGCCAGCAGCTTAGATTTTGGCGGGAGGACACCCTGGGGCACAGATACGCAGTATTTT. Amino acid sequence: CASSLDFGGRTPWGTDTQYF.

The CDR3 nucleotides read TGTGCCTGGCGACAGGGGGTCGAGACAGATACGCAGTATTTT. Translated: CAWRQGVETDTQYF. The chain uses TRBV30 and TRBJ2-3, with 9 bases matching TRBD1. The CDR3 extends over 14 amino acids. Germline assignment: CDR1 GTSNPN and CDR2 SVGIG (reference sequence). With V trimmed by 5 bases and J by 3 bases, 6 bases remained unmatched.